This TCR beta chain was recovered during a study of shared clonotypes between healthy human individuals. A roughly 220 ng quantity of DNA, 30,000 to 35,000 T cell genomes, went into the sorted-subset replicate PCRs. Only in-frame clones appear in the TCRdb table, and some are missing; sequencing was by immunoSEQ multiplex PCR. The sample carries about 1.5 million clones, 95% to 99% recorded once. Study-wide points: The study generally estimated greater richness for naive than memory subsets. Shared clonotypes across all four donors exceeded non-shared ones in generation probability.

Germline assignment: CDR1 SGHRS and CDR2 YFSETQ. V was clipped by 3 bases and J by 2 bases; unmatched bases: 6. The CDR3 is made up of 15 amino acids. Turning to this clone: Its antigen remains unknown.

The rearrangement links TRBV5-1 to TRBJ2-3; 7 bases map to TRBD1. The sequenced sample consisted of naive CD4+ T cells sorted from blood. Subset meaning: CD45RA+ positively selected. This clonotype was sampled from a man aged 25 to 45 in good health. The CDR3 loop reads CASSSGTVITDTQYF. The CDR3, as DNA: TGCGCCAGCAGCTCCGGGACAGTTATCACAGATACGCAGTATTTT.